This T cell receptor (beta chain) originates from a study of CD8+ T cells in alopecia areata. Study-wide results and limits: Lesional tissue from the scalp (especially in alopecia totalis/universalis) showed higher clonality than normal scalp.

Worth noting for this clone: The antigen is unknown.

A FACSAria was used to sort CD4+ and CD8+ T cells. These cells came from PBMCs. RNA, once extracted, was reverse transcribed into cDNA for use as the sequencing template. The assay was immunoSEQ multiplex PCR, and TCRdb's table has in-frame clones only and misses some. This table has 110,000 or so clones, 55% to 80% appearing once. The material sequenced was CD4+ T cells sorted from blood. This clonotype was obtained from a human donor in good health.

DNA for the CDR3: TGCAGCGTTGTACCTAGCGGACAAGAGACCCAGTACTTC. This codes for CSVVPSGQETQYF. The genes are TRBV29-1 and TRBJ2-5; 7 bases line up with TRBD2. The CDR3 sequence is 13 residues long. In germline, CDR1 is SQVTM, CDR2 ANQGSEA. After removal of 4 bases from V and 2 bases from J, the junction contained 4 bases not matched to a gene. The variable domain in full, with the rest retrieved from reference TRBV29-1 and TRBJ2-5, is SAVISQKPSRDICQRGTSLTIQCQVDSQVTMMFWYRQQPGQSLTLIATANQGSEATYESGFVIDKFPISRPNLTFSTLTVSNMSPEDSSIYLCSVVPSGQETQYFGPGTRLLVL.